The T cell receptor beta chain described here comes from a study of human T cells and chemical hapten exposure. The study's library attached unique molecular identifiers to single cDNA molecules. In the original analysis: Counts of TCRs in each sample centred on a median of approximately 100,000 and extended from roughly 23,000 to 700,000. MiXCR, applied by TCRdb to the RACE reads, yields one record per CDR3 protein. In this record, the V and J calls reflect TCRdb's handling and not the investigators' own analysis. The sample contains 150,000 to 200,000 distinct CDR3 sequences, about 22% of which appear only once. The time point was: patch test 3, about 24 weeks after DPC sensitization. Noted treatment: therapeutic diphenylcyclopropenone sensitization with weekly scalp DPC. The study extracted total RNA from unfractionated whole blood. The study's findings and limits: Among expanded TCRs, significantly more large CDR3 similarity clusters formed than among controls.

In its sample, this clonotype was seen once. The antigen is not known. The sequenced sample was whole blood, obtained in connection with sensitization to the hapten diphenylcyclopropenone (DPC). This receptor was identified in a woman in her thirties or forties with alopecia areata. Some clones in this sample may be carry-over from other donors' samples.

This CDR3 is CASSPPATINIQYF. In DNA, the CDR3 is TGTGCCAGCAGTCCCCCCGCGACCATAAACATTCAGTACTTC. The J gene is TRBJ2-4, the V gene TRBV28, with unresolved D. V was shortened by 5 bases and J by 6 bases, with 14 bases between the two germline ends. The CDR3 runs 14 residues. Germline loops: CDR1 MDHEN, CDR2 SYDVKM.